This T cell receptor beta chain was found in a study of graft-versus-host responses after intestinal transplantation. Whole-study context: For two to four years after anti-thymocyte globulin induction, all recipients took tacrolimus and steroids.

Study observations and caveats: An association linked early post-transplant HvG declines with peak circulating GvH clone levels.

Grafts had their tissue processed, releasing intraepithelial and lamina propria lymphocytes. Assay: immunoSEQ multiplex PCR; the TCRdb copy retains only in-frame clones and omits some. The data show 8,000 to 10,000 clones, with 75% to 90% seen just once and 5.2% held by the top ten. The V and J ends lost 5 bases and 3 bases, in that order; junction bases with no gene match: 9. There are 16 residues in the CDR3. From germline, CDR1 is LGHNA and CDR2 YNFKEQ. About this clone itself: Its matching antigen is unknown.

This sequence originates from a human patient who received an intestinal transplant, so some T cells may come from the graft donor. The sequences come from ileum tissue, collected around 25 months after intestinal transplantation. The chain recombines TRBV4-2 with TRBJ2-3, with 9 nucleotides matching TRBD2. The CDR3 sequence: CASSEAGGIITDTQYF. The CDR3, as DNA: TGTGCCAGCAGCGAAGCGGGGGGCATTATAACAGATACGCAGTATTTT.